This TCR beta chain was found in a study of T cells after yellow fever vaccination. Findings and caveats of the study: Abundant clonotypes from the bulk population could get into FACS-sorted repertoires as contaminants. Subsequent to the booster, the majority of primary-vaccination clones reappeared (around 96% CD4, about 90% CD8). The appearance of a small share of clonotypes in both CD4 and CD8 compartments was observed.

This clonotype has a handful of counts. Antigen specificity is unknown. This CDR3 contains 14 residues. V shed 1 base and J shed 2 bases, with 9 bases lying between them. Germline V gives CDR1 SGHNT, CDR2 YYREEE (reference sequence). Template switching with 5'RACE generated the TCR cDNA and added a universal primer site and UMIs. TCRdb re-analysed the 5' RACE reads in MiXCR, keeping a single row per CDR3 protein. The sample lists roughly 340,000 distinct CDR3 sequences; 8.5% to 10% were seen once. The rearrangement links TRBV5-4 to TRBJ1-2; D is ambiguous. The source material was PBMCs, sampled on the day of the first yellow fever vaccination. The origin of this receptor is a man between 18 and 35 years old who received the YFV17D yellow fever vaccine. CDR3 in amino acids: CASSLPDLNYGYTF. The CDR3 DNA is TGTGCCAGCAGCTTGCCAGACCTCAACTATGGCTACACCTTC.